Following are 17 T cell receptor beta chains from one sample sequenced in a study of cytomegalovirus exposure and HLA in healthy donors. Both 60 Vbeta primers and 13 Jbeta primers went into the PCR. Some clones are missing from TCRdb's copy, which holds only in-frame ones; the method was immunoSEQ multiplex PCR. The sample includes approximately 140,000 clones, approximately 85% seen only once; the top ten take around 0.5%. Sequencing was done on a sample of PBMCs. The receptor source for this set is a woman in her forties in good health and CMV-seronegative.

V is TRBV19 and J is TRBJ2-1; D might be TRBD2 (6 bases). CDR3 length: 15 amino acids. Germline V lookup: CDR1 LNHDA, CDR2 SQIVND (reference sequence). Trimming cost V 6 bases and J 5 bases, with 17 bases left between them. The CDR3 reads CASSLMGGLDNEQFF. For the CDR3, the DNA is TGTGCCAGTAGCCTTATGGGGGGTCTTGACAATGAGCAGTTCTTC.

J is TRBJ2-1 and V is TRBV9; D remains unclear. The germline CDR1 and CDR2 sequences are SGDLS and YYNGEE. V lost 0 bases and J lost 7, with 17 bases in between. This CDR3 has 16 residues. Written as DNA, the CDR3 is TGTGCCAGCAGCGTAGGGGCCCAATTCTTCTGGAATGAGCAGTTCTTC. Its protein is CASSVGAQFFWNEQFF.

This chain connects TRBV4-2 to TRBJ2-2; 9 bases agree with TRBD1. This CDR3 has 17 amino acids. The trim removed 4 bases at V and 1 base at J, leaving 7 bases unmatched. The germline V gene encodes CDR1 LGHNA and CDR2 YNFKEQ. In DNA form, the CDR3 reads TGTGCCAGCAGCCGTCGGGGGACAGGGAGGAACACCGGGGAGCTGTTTTTT. Translation: CASSRRGTGRNTGELFF.

The J gene is TRBJ1-1, the V gene TRBV9, with TRBD1 matching 9 bases. Looked up from germline, CDR1 is SGDLS and CDR2 is YYNGEE. The CDR3 consists of 13 residues. Losses at the gene ends were 5 bases for V and 2 bases for J; bases not matched to a gene: 1. The CDR3 nucleotides read TGTGCCAGCAGGGGACAGGGAAACACTGAAGCTTTCTTT. Its protein is CASRGQGNTEAFF.

The chain combines TRBV19 with TRBJ1-2; TRBD1 matches at 8 bases. The CDR3 totals 15 residues. Germline loops: CDR1 LNHDA, CDR2 SQIVND (reference sequence). J was trimmed by 4 bases and V by 3 bases; bases with no gene match: 7. The chain's CDR3 is CASSIAGTGGYGYTF. The DNA of the CDR3 is TGTGCCAGTAGTATCGCCGGGACAGGAGGCTATGGCTACACCTTC. The variable domain in full, completed from reference TRBV19 and TRBJ1-2, reads DGGITQSPKYLFRKEGQNVTLSCEQNLNHDAMYWYRQDPGQGLRLIYYSQIVNDFQKGDIAEGYSVSREKKESFPLTVTSAQKNPTAFYLCASSIAGTGGYGYTFGSGTRLTVV.

The CDR3 bases are TGTGCCAGCAGCACCATAAGAGGGGGAGGGAAAGAGACCCAGTACTTC. It translates to CASSTIRGGGKETQYF. V is TRBV7-6 and J is TRBJ2-5; tentative D call: TRBD2 (7 bases). The ends were cut back, 5 bases at V and 3 bases at J, with 19 bases in the middle. The CDR3 runs to 16 residues. Germline CDR1 reads SGHVS; CDR2 reads FNYEAQ.

The V gene is TRBV6-1, the J gene TRBJ2-1; the match to TRBD2 covers 12 bases. The trim removed 2 bases at V and 4 bases at J, leaving 12 bases unmatched. The length of the CDR3 is 19 residues. CDR1 and CDR2 (germline): MNHNS, SASEGT. CDR3 DNA: TGTGCCAGCAGTGAAAGGTCGCCTAGCGGGAGGGCGCGATACAATGAGCAGTTCTTC. This encodes CASSERSPSGRARYNEQFF.

This clone was picked up a small number of times. The chain uses TRBV10-3 and TRBJ1-5, with D tentatively TRBD1 (6 bases). This CDR3 has 16 amino acids. V lost 5 bases and J 9 bases, leaving 23 bases between the germline ends. Germline CDR1 is ENHRY and CDR2 is SYGVKD. Here the CDR3 reads CAISPTSGGGGRPQHF. CDR3 nucleotide sequence: TGTGCCATCAGTCCCACCAGCGGGGGGGGCGGGAGGCCCCAGCATTTT.

The CDR3 loop reads CASSQRTSVESSYNEQFF. The DNA for the CDR3 is TGCGCCAGCAGCCAAAGAACTAGCGTTGAAAGCTCCTACAATGAGCAGTTCTTC. This sequence joins TRBV4-1 and TRBJ2-1, with 7 bases fitting TRBD2. Germline CDR1 MGHRA, CDR2 YSYEKL. Trimming at V came to 2 bases and at J to 0 bases, leaving 10 bases not matched to a gene. The CDR3 is made up of 18 amino acids.

V is TRBV5-6 and J is TRBJ2-7, with TRBD1 matching over 9 bases. Looked up from germline, CDR1 is SGHDT and CDR2 is YYEEEE. CDR3 length: 14 residues. J was trimmed by 5 bases and V by 3 bases; bases with no gene match: 6. Here the CDR3 DNA reads TGTGCCAGCAGCTGGGGGACAGGGCGGAACGAGCAGTACTTC. This sequence encodes CASSWGTGRNEQYF.

The V and J genes are TRBV21-1 and TRBJ2-2; TRBD2, the D gene given by the table, was not confirmed from the DNA. TRBV21-1 is noted as a pseudogene. The CDR3 consists of 20 residues. CDR3 residues: CASSSPQFARAGEGNGELFF. The CDR3 bases are TGTGCCAGCAGCTCCCCCCAATTTGCGAGAGCGGGAGAAGGTAACGGGGAGCTGTTTTTT.

J is TRBJ2-3 and V is TRBV19; 13 nucleotides match TRBD2. This CDR3 has 17 residues. The germline V gene has CDR1 LNHDA and CDR2 SQIVND (reference sequence). V trimming: 4 bases; J trimming: 2 bases; junction bases outside the gene matches: 6. CDR3 coding DNA: TGTGCCAGTAGTACTCCCGGGACTAGCGGGATCACAGATACGCAGTATTTT. Amino acids: CASSTPGTSGITDTQYF.

The V gene is TRBV4-2, the J gene TRBJ2-7; D is undetermined. CDR3 length equals 15 residues. The V end lost 0 bases, the J end lost 0 bases, and 9 bases lay between the germline ends. Looked up from germline, CDR1 is LGHNA and CDR2 is YNFKEQ. CDR3 sequence: CASSQDRGSSYEQYF. The CDR3 coding sequence is TGTGCCAGCAGCCAAGATCGAGGTAGCTCCTACGAGCAGTACTTC.

The chain recombines TRBV5-1 with TRBJ2-3, with 7 bases fitting TRBD2. Unmatched junction bases numbered 8, after V lost 5 bases and J lost 2 bases. Germline V gene data show CDR1 as SGHRS and CDR2 as YFSETQ. The CDR3 loop spans 15 amino acids. CDR3 sequence (DNA): TGCGCCAGCAGTCTTGGGGGGACTATCACAGATACGCAGTATTTT. It codes for CASSLGGTITDTQYF.

This clone was detected once. The V call is TRBV29-1, the J call TRBJ1-1, with 7 bases identical to TRBD1. The CDR3 runs to 15 residues. Trimming cost V 6 bases and J 4 bases; bases outside gene matches: 14. The germline V gene encodes CDR1 SQVTM and CDR2 ANQGSEA. In DNA form, the CDR3 reads TGCAGCGTCCAGGGGGTAAGACGGGCTGGCACTGAAGCTTTCTTT. The encoded protein is CSVQGVRRAGTEAFF.

The chain recombines TRBV4-1 with TRBJ2-7; 8 bases agree with TRBD1. The CDR3 is made up of 14 amino acids. V lost 4 bases, J lost 6 bases, and 8 bases stayed unmatched. Germline loops: CDR1 MGHRA, CDR2 YSYEKL. The CDR3 DNA reads TGCGCCAGCAGCCCTCGGACAGGGCTGAGCGAGCAGTACTTC. Protein product: CASSPRTGLSEQYF.

V usage is TRBV29-1 and J usage is TRBJ2-7; TRBD1 agrees at 11 bases. Germline trimming cut 0 bases from V and 3 bases from J; bases unmatched to any gene: 4. Germline-derived CDR1 and CDR2 are SQVTM and ANQGSEA. This CDR3 region has 15 residues. CDR3 residues: CSVEEKDRGLYEQYF. DNA for the CDR3: TGCAGCGTTGAAGAAAAGGACAGGGGGCTCTACGAGCAGTACTTC.